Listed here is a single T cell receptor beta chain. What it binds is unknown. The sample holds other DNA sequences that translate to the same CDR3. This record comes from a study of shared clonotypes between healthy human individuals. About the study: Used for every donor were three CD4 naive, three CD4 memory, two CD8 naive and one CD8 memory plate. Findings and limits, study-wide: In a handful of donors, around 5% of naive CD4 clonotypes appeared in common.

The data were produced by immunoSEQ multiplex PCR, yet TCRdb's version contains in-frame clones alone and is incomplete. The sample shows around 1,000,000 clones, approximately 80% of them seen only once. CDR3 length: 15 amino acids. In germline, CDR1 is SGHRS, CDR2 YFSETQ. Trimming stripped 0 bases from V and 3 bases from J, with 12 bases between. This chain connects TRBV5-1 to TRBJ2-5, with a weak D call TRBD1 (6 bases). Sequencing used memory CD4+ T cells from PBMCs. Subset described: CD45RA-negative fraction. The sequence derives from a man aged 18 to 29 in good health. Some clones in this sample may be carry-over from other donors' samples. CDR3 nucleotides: TGCGCCAGCAGCTTGGCGGGCAGGGGAGAAGAGACCCAGTACTTC. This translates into CASSLAGRGEETQYF.